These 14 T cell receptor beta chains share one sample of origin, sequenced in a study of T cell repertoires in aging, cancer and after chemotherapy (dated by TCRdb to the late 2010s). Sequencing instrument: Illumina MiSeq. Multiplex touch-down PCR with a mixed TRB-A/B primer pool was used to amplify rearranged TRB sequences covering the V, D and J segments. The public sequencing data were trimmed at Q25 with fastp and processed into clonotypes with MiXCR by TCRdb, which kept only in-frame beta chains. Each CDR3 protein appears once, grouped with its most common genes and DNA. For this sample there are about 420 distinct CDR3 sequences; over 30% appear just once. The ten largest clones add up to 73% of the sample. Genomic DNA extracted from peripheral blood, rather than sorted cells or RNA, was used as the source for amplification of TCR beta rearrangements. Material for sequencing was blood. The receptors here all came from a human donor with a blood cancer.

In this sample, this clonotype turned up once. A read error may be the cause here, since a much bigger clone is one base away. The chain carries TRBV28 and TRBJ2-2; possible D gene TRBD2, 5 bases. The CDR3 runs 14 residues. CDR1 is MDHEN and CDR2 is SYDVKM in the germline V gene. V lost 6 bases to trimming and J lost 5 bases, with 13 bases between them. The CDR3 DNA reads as TGTGCCAGCAGGAGGATCCGGAGGACCGGGGAGCTGTTTTTT. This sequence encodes CASRRIRRTGELFF.

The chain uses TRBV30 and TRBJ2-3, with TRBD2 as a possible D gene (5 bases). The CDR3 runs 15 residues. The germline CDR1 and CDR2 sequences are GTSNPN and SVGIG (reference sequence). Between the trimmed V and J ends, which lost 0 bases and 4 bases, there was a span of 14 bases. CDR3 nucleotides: TGTGCCTGGAGTGTAACCAGCGGAAGGGCAGATACGCAGTATTTT. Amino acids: CAWSVTSGRADTQYF. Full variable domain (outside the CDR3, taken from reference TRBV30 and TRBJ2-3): SQTIHQWPATLVQPVGSPLSLECTVEGTSNPNLYWYRQAAGRGLQLLFYSVGIGQISSEVPQNLSASRPQDRQFILSSKKLLLSDSGFYLCAWSVTSGRADTQYFGPGTRLTVL.

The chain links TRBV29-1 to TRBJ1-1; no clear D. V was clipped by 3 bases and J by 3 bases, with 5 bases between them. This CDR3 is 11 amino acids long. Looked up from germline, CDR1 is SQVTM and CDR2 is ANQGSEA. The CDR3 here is CSVELYTEAFF. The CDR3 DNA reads TGCAGCGTTGAGCTCTACACTGAAGCTTTCTTT.

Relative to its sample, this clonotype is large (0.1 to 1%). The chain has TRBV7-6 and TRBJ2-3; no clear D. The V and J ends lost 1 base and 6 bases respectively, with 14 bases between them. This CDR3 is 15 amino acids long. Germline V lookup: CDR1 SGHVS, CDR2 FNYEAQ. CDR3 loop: CASSLEGPLWDTQYF. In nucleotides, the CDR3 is TGTGCCAGCAGCTTAGAGGGCCCCCTTTGGGATACGCAGTATTTT.

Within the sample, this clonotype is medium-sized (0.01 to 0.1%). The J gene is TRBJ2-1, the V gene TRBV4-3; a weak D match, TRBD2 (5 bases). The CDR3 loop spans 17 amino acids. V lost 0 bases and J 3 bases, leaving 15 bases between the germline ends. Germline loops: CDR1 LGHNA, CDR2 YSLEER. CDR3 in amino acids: CASSQDPTGSVYNEQFF. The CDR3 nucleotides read TGCGCCAGCAGCCAAGATCCGACCGGTAGCGTCTACAATGAGCAGTTCTTC.

The CDR3 sequence: CASSDPGQASSYEQYF. DNA of the CDR3: TGTGCCAGCAGTGACCCGGGACAGGCGAGCTCCTACGAGCAGTACTTC. The chain combines TRBV6-1 with TRBJ2-7, with 8 bases identical to TRBD1. CDR1 MNHNS and CDR2 SASEGT come from the germline V gene. There are 16 residues in the CDR3. The V and J ends lost 3 bases and 0 bases, in that order; junction bases with no gene match: 7.

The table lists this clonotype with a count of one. The CDR3 DNA reads TGTGCCAGCAGAAAGACAACCACCGGGGAGCTGTTTTTT. Residues: CASRKTTTGELFF. The V and J genes are TRBV6-2 or TRBV6-3 and TRBJ2-2; D ambiguous. Trimming took 6 bases from V and 4 from J, leaving 9 bases between them. The CDR3 runs to 13 residues. Germline CDR1 MNHEY, CDR2 SVGEGT.

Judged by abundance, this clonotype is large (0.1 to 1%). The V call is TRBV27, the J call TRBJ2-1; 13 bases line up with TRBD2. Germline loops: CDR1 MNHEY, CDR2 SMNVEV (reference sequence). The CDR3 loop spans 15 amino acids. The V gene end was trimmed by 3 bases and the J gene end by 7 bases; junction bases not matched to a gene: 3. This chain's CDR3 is CASSLGLAGSNEQFF. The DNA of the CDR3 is TGTGCCAGCAGTTTGGGACTAGCGGGAAGTAATGAGCAGTTCTTC.

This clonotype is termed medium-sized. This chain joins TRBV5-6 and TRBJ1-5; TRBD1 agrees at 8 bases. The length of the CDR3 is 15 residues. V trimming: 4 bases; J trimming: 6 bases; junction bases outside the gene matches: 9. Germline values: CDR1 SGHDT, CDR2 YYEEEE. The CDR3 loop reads CASSRGTGGSQPQHF. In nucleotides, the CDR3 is TGTGCCAGCAGCCGAGGGACAGGCGGGAGTCAGCCCCAGCATTTT. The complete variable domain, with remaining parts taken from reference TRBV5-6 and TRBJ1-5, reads DAGVTQSPTHLIKTRGQQVTLRCSPKSGHDTVSWYQQALGQGPQFIFQYYEEEERQRGNFPDRFSGHQFPNYSSELNVNALLLGDSALYLCASSRGTGGSQPQHFGDGTRLSIL.

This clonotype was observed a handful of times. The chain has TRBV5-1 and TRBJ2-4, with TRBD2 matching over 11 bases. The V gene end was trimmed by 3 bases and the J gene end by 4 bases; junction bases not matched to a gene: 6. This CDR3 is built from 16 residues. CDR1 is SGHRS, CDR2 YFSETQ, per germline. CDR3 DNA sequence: TGCGCCAGCAGCTCCGGGACTAGCGGCCTAAAAAACATTCAGTACTTC. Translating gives CASSSGTSGLKNIQYF.

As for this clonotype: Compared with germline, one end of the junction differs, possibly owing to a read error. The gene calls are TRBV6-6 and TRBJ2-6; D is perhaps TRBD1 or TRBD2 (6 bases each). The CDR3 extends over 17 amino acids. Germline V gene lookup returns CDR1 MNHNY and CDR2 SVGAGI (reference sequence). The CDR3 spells CDSSYSEGGSGANVLTF. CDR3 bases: TGTGACAGCAGTTACTCCGAGGGGGGATCCGGGGCCAACGTCCTGACTTTC.

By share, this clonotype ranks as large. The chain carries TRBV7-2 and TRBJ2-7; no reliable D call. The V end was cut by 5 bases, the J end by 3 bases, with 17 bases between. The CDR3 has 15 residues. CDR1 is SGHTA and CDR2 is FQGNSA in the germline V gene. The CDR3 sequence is CASSPSPALIYEQYV. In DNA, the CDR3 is TGTGCCAGCAGCCCCAGCCCAGCCCTTATCTACGAGCAGTACGTC.

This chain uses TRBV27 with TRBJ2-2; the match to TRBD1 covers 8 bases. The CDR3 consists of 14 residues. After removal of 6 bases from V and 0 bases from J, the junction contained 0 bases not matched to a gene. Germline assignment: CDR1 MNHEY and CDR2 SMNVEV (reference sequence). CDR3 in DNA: TGTGCCAGCAGACAGGGGGCGAACACCGGGGAGCTGTTTTTT. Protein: CASRQGANTGELFF.

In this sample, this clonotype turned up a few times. The CDR3 loop reads CATSRAGGDTQYF. The CDR3 nucleotides read TGTGCCACCAGCAGGGCGGGGGGAGATACGCAGTATTTT. The chain joins TRBV15 to TRBJ2-3; 8 bases are a match to TRBD2. Germline CDR1 is LNHNV and CDR2 is YYDKDF (reference sequence). This CDR3 contains 13 residues. Losses at the gene ends were 3 bases for V and 5 bases for J; bases not matched to a gene: 1.